These 2 T cell receptor beta chains were all obtained from the same sample, sequenced in a study of cytomegalovirus exposure and HLA in healthy donors. The PCR was carried out with 60 Vbeta primers and 13 Jbeta primers. Generated by immunoSEQ multiplex PCR, the TCRdb table keeps only in-frame clones and is missing some. The sample consists of over 100,000 clones, 75% to 85% of them appearing once. The sample taken for sequencing was PBMCs. These receptors were obtained from a woman aged 40 to 50 in good health and CMV-seronegative.

This sequence joins TRBV27 and TRBJ1-2; no clear D. V was cut by 2 bases and J by 0 bases, with 10 bases left in between. The CDR3 is 15 residues long. The V gene's germline CDR1 is MNHEY and CDR2 SMNVEV (reference sequence). CDR3 coding DNA: TGTGCCAGCAGTTTAAGCGGGAGCGCTAACTATGGCTACACCTTC. It is translated as CASSLSGSANYGYTF.

As to this clone: The junction departs from the called germline gene at one end, perhaps through a read error. The chain employs TRBV7-9 and TRBJ2-7, with a weak D call TRBD1 (6 bases). This CDR3 has 15 amino acids. Germline V gene lookup returns CDR1 SEHNR and CDR2 FQNEAQ (reference sequence). In DNA form, the CDR3 reads TGTTCCAGCAGCCGCACGATCGGGACAAACTACGAGCAGTACTTC. Its protein product is CSSSRTIGTNYEQYF.